This TCR beta chain was sequenced in a study of cytomegalovirus exposure and HLA in healthy donors. On the study more broadly: Among roughly 190 million T cells, an earlier analysis found 117 million unique TCR beta sequences. Regarding the study as a whole: On later analysis, the bulk of CMV-associated TCR beta chains appeared to be HLA-restricted.

This clone was seen more than once but under ten times. The antigen remains undetermined. V was cut by 1 base and J by 5 bases, with 16 bases left in between. CDR3 length equals 16 residues. CDR1 is LGHNA, CDR2 YSLEER, per germline. A multiplex PCR was run with 60 Vbeta primers and 13 Jbeta primers. Method: immunoSEQ multiplex PCR; TCRdb's copy keeps in-frame clones and lacks some. The sample holds 160,000 or so clones, 60% to 80% seen once. This sequence was found in a male donor in good health and CMV-seronegative. The sequencing input was PBMCs. The chain has TRBV4-3 and TRBJ2-3, with D tentatively TRBD2 (7 bases). The CDR3 loop is CASSQGVGGAGDTQYF. CDR3 coding DNA: TGCGCCAGCAGCCAAGGAGTAGGGGGGGCCGGAGATACGCAGTATTTT.